This note documents a single T cell receptor (beta chain) sequence. Libraries were prepared by immunoSEQ multiplex PCR; TCRdb keeps only in-frame clonotypes and omits some of them. Of 90,000 or so clones in the sample, around nine tenths were seen once. CDR3 length: 15 amino acids. Germline loops: CDR1 SGHTA, CDR2 FQGNSA. V was cut by 5 bases and J by 8 bases, with 21 bases left in between. The data originate from a study of control samples from healthy donors and cancer patients. The chain links TRBV7-2 to TRBJ1-1, with a tentative D call TRBD1 (5 bases). This TCR came from a woman between 45 and 65 years old with colorectal cancer. What was sequenced was PBMCs. This chain's CDR3 is CASSNLGTGIREAFF. The CDR3 bases are TGTGCCAGCAGCAATTTGGGTACAGGAATTAGGGAAGCTTTCTTT.